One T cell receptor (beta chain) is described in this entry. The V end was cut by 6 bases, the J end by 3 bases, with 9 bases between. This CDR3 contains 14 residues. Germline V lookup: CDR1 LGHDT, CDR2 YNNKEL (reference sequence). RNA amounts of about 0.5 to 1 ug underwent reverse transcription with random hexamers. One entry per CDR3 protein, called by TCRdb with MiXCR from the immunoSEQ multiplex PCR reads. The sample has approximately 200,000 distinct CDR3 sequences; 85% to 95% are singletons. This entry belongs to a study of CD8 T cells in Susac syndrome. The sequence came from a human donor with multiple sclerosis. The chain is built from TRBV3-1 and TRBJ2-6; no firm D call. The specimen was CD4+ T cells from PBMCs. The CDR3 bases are TGTGCCAGCAGGACCGACGGTGGGGCCAACGTCCTGACTTTC. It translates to CASRTDGGANVLTF.